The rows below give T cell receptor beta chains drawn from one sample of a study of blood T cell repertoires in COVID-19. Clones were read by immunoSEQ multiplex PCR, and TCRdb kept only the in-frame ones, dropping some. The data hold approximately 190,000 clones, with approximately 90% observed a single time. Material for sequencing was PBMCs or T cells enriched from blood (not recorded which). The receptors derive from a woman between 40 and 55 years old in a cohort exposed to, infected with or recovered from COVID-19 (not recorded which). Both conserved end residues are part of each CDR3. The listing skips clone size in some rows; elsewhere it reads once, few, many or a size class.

CDR3 protein: CASLAGGSYEQYF; clone size: NA; V gene: TRBV2; J gene: TRBJ2-7
CDR3 protein: CASSLEGLRYEKLFF; clone size: NA; V gene: TRBV7-9; J gene: TRBJ1-4
CDR3 protein: CAWSLGTSGAYEQYF; clone size: NA; V gene: TRBV30; J gene: TRBJ2-7
CDR3 protein: CASRVAGLTDTQYF; clone size: NA; V gene: TRBV2; J gene: TRBJ2-3
CDR3 protein: CASSIMAGGGYGYTF; clone size: NA; V gene: TRBV19; J gene: TRBJ1-2
CDR3 protein: CASSYPTGGELFF; clone size: once; V gene: TRBV6-2/TRBV6-3; J gene: TRBJ1-4
CDR3 protein: CASSFATGPSGGPPETQYF; clone size: NA; V gene: TRBV7-9; J gene: TRBJ2-5
CDR3 protein: CATSDTGFGTGNTIYF; clone size: NA; V gene: TRBV24-1; J gene: TRBJ1-3
CDR3 protein: CASSPRPYGYNSPLHF; clone size: NA; V gene: TRBV5-6; J gene: TRBJ1-6
CDR3 protein: CASSRRPSGGTSYNEQFF; clone size: NA; V gene: TRBV25-1; J gene: TRBJ2-1
CDR3 protein: CASSFLSSHEQYF; clone size: NA; V gene: TRBV11-3; J gene: TRBJ2-7
CDR3 protein: CASSRGVYTEAFF; clone size: NA; V gene: TRBV27; J gene: TRBJ1-1
CDR3 protein: CASSAGLAYTDTQYF; clone size: NA; V gene: TRBV11-3; J gene: TRBJ2-3
CDR3 protein: CASSPQTGSYEQYF; clone size: NA; V gene: TRBV18; J gene: TRBJ2-7
CDR3 protein: CASSLSWAPEAFF; clone size: NA; V gene: TRBV11-2; J gene: TRBJ1-1
CDR3 protein: CASSQGGLEGQETQYF; clone size: NA; V gene: TRBV3-1/TRBV3-2; J gene: TRBJ2-5
CDR3 protein: CASSSSRPQHF; clone size: NA; V gene: TRBV28; J gene: TRBJ1-5
CDR3 protein: CAIQQGPGTDTQYF; clone size: once; V gene: TRBV6-5; J gene: TRBJ2-3
CDR3 protein: CASSWGQVYDYTF; clone size: NA; V gene: TRBV6-5; J gene: TRBJ1-2
CDR3 protein: CASSLAGKRDEQYF; clone size: NA; V gene: TRBV10-1; J gene: TRBJ2-7
CDR3 protein: CASGDSSGNTIYF; clone size: NA; V gene: TRBV6-5; J gene: TRBJ1-3
CDR3 protein: CANQERAYSGANVLTF; clone size: NA; V gene: TRBV7-2; J gene: TRBJ2-6
CDR3 protein: CASSLQGAYQPQHF; clone size: NA; V gene: TRBV28; J gene: TRBJ1-5
CDR3 protein: CAWRTGTSYTGELFF; clone size: NA; V gene: TRBV30; J gene: TRBJ2-2
CDR3 protein: CASSLGGSRSSTNEKLFF; clone size: NA; V gene: TRBV7-2; J gene: TRBJ1-4
CDR3 protein: CASRMQGNTIYF; clone size: NA; V gene: TRBV12-3/TRBV12-4; J gene: TRBJ1-3
CDR3 protein: CASRRGGLGEAFF; clone size: once; V gene: TRBV7-2; J gene: TRBJ1-1
CDR3 protein: CASSWTGTSGSNEQFF; clone size: NA; V gene: TRBV27; J gene: TRBJ2-1
CDR3 protein: CASSVVTSGGPNDNEQFF; clone size: NA; V gene: TRBV9; J gene: TRBJ2-1
CDR3 protein: CASSFAGTYSFF; clone size: NA; V gene: TRBV23-1; J gene: TRBJ2-1
CDR3 protein: CSVPRGNEQFF; clone size: NA; V gene: TRBV29-1; J gene: TRBJ2-1
CDR3 protein: CASSLAGTEETQYF; clone size: NA; V gene: TRBV7-2; J gene: TRBJ2-5
CDR3 protein: CASSLSGTYEQYF; clone size: NA; V gene: TRBV6-5; J gene: TRBJ2-7
CDR3 protein: CASSWTTGLNEKLFF; clone size: NA; V gene: TRBV19; J gene: TRBJ1-4
CDR3 protein: CATSRDLRIGRGNQPQHF; clone size: few; V gene: TRBV15; J gene: TRBJ1-5